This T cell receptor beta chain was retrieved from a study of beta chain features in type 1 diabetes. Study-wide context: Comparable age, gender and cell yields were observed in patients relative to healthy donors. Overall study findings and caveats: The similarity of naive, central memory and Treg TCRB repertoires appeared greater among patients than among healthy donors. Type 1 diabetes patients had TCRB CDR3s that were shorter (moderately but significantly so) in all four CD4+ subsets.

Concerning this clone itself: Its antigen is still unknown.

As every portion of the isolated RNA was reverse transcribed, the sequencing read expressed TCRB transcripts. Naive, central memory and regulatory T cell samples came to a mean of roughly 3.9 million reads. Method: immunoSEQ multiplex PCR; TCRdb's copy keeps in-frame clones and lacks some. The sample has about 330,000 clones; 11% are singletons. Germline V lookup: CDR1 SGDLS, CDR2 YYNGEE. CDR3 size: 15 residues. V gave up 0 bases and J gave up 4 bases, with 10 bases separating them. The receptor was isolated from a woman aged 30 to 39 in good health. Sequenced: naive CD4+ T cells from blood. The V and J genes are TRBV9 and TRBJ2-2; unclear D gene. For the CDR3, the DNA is TGTGCCAGCAGCGTAGTGCCAGGCCTCACCGGGGAGCTGTTTTTT. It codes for CASSVVPGLTGELFF.